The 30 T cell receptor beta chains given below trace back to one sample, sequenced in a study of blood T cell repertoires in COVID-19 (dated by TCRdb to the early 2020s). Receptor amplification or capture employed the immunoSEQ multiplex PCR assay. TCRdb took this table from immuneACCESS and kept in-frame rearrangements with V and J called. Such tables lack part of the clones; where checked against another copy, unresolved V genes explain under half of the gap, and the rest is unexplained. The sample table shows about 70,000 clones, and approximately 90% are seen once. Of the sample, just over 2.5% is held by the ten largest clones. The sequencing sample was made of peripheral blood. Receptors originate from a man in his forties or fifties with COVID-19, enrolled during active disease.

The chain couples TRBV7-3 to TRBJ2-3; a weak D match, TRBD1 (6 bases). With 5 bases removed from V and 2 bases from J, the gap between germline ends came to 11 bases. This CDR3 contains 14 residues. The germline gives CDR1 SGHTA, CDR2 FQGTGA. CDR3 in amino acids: CASSRDRYTDTQYF. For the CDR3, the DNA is TGTGCCAGCAGCCGCGACAGGTACACAGATACGCAGTATTTT.

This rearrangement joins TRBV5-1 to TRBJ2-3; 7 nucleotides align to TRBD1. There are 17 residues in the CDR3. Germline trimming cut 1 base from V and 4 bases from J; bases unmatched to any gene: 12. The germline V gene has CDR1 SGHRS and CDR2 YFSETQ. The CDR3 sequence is CASSLTGAGQGSDTQYF. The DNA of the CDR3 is TGCGCCAGCAGCTTGACAGGGGCCGGTCAAGGGTCAGATACGCAGTATTTT. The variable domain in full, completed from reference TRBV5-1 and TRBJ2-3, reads KAGVTQTPRYLIKTRGQQVTLSCSPISGHRSVSWYQQTPGQGLQFLFEYFSETQRNKGNFPGRFSGRQFSNSRSEMNVSTLELGDSALYLCASSLTGAGQGSDTQYFGPGTRLTVL.

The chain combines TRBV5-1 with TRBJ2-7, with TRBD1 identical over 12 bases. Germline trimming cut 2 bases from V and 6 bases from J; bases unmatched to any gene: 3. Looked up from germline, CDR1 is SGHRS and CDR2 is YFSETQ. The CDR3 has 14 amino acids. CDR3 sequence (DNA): TGCGCCAGCAGCTTTGGGACAGGGGGCGGCGAGCAGTACTTC. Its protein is CASSFGTGGGEQYF.

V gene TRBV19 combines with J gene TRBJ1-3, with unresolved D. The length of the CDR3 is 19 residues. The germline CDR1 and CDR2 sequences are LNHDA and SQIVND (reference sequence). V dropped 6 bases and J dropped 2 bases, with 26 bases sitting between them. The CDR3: CASSQFGRSPLSAGNTIYF. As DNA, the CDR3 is TGTGCCAGTAGCCAGTTTGGAAGGAGCCCGTTATCCGCTGGAAACACCATATATTTT.

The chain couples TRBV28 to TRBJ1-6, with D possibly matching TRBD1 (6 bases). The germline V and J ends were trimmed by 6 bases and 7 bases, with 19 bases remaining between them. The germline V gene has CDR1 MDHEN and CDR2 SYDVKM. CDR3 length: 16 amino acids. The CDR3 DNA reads TGTGCCAGCAGAACGGGACAACTCCTGAGGAATTCACCCCTCCACTTT. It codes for CASRTGQLLRNSPLHF.

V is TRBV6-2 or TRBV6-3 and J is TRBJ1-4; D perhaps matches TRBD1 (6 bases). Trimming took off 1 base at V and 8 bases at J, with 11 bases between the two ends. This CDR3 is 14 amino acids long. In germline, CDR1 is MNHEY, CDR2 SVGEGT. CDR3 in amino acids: CASSYFGTQEKLFF. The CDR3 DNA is TGTGCCAGCAGTTACTTCGGGACACAAGAAAAACTGTTTTTT.

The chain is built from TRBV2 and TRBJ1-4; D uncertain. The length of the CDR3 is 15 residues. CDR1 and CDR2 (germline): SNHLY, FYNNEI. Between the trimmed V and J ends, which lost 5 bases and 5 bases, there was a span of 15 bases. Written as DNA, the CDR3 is TGTGCCAGCAGTTTCCTTCGGGTCCCAAATGAAAAACTGTTTTTT. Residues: CASSFLRVPNEKLFF.

The CDR3 nucleotides read TGCGCCAGCAGCTTCGGAGGGGATAGCAATCAGCCCCAGCATTTT. Protein product: CASSFGGDSNQPQHF. The chain joins TRBV5-1 to TRBJ1-5; D is possibly TRBD1 (5 bases). CDR3 size: 15 residues. Germline CDR1 is SGHRS and CDR2 is YFSETQ. V lost 2 bases to trimming and J lost 0 bases, with 9 bases between them.

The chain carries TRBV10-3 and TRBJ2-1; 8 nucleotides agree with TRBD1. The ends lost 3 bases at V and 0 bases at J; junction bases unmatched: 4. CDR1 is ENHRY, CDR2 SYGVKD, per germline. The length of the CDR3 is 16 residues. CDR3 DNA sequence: TGTGCCATCAGTGAATCAGGGACAGGCTCCTACAATGAGCAGTTCTTC. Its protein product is CAISESGTGSYNEQFF.

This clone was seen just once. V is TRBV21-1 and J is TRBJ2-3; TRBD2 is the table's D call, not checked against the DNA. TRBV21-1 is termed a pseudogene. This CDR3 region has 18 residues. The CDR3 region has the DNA TGTGCCAGCAGCAAAGGGGAGTGGCTAGCGGTGCTCACAGATACGCAGTATTTT. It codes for CASSKGEWLAVLTDTQYF.

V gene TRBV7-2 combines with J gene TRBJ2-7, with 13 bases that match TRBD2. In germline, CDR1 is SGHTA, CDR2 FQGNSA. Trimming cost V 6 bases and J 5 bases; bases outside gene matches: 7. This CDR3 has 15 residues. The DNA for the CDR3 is TGTGCCAGCAGGCCGACTAGCGGGAGGAGCGACGAGCAGTACTTC. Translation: CASRPTSGRSDEQYF.

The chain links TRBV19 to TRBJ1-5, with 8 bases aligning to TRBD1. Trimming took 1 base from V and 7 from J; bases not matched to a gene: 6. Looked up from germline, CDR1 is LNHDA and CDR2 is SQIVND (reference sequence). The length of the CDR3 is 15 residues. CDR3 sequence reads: CASSIGTGIRQPQHF. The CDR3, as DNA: TGTGCCAGTAGTATAGGGACAGGGATTCGGCAGCCCCAGCATTTT.

The CDR3: CASSLGQGGLPPLHF. The CDR3 nucleotides read TGTGCCAGCAGCTTGGGTCAGGGAGGTCTACCACCCCTCCACTTT. V and J are TRBV5-5 and TRBJ1-6; D may be TRBD1 (5 bases). The V gene's germline CDR1 is SGHKS and CDR2 YYEKEE (reference sequence). V lost 0 bases and J lost 11, with 15 bases in between. The length of the CDR3 is 15 residues.

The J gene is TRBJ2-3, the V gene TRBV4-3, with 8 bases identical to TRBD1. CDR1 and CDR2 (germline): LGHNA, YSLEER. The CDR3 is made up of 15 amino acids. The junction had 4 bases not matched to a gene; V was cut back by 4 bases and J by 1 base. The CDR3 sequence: CASSPWTGRTDTQYF. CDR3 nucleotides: TGCGCCAGCAGCCCCTGGACAGGGCGCACAGATACGCAGTATTTT.

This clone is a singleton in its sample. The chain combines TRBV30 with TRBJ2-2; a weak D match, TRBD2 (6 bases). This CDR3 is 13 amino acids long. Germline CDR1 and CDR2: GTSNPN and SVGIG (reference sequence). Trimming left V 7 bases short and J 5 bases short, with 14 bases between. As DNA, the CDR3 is TGTGCCTCCCCCCGTGGAGGGACCGGGGAGCTGTTTTTT. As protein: CASPRGGTGELFF.

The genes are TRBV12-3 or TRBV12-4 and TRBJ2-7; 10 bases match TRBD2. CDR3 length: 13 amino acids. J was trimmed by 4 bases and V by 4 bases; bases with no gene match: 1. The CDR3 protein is CASSWTSGYEQYF. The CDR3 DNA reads TGTGCCAGCAGTTGGACTAGCGGTTACGAGCAGTACTTC.

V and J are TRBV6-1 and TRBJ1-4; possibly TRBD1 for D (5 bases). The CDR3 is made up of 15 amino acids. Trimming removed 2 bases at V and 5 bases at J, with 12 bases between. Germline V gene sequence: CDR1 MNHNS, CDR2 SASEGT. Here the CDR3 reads CASSESWGGNEKLFF. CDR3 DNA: TGTGCCAGCAGTGAATCTTGGGGGGGGAATGAAAAACTGTTTTTT.

In DNA, the CDR3 is TGTGCCAGCAGTCGACGACCGCGGGGGGAGCAGTACGTC. It encodes CASSRRPRGEQYV. The rearrangement joins TRBV6-5 to TRBJ2-7, with 7 bases that match TRBD2. V was clipped by 5 bases and J by 7 bases; unmatched bases: 8. From germline, CDR1 is MNHEY and CDR2 SVGAGI. The CDR3 contains 13 residues.

The CDR3 DNA is TGTGCCAGCAGCACACAAAAATATAATTCACCCCTCCACTTT. Its translation is CASSTQKYNSPLHF. The chain couples TRBV21-1 to TRBJ1-6; TRBD1, the table's D call, lacks a check against the DNA. TRBV21-1 is classified as a pseudogene. CDR3 length equals 14 residues.

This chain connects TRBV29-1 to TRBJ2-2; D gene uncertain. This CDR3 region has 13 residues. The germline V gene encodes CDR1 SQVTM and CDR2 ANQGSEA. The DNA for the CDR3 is TGCAGTTTACGAGGTTCGGACACCGGGGAGCTGTTTTTT. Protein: CSLRGSDTGELFF.

The CDR3 region has the DNA TGCGCCAGCAGCCGGAACGTTCCGGGACTAGCGGAGGCACTGGATACGCAGTATTTT. Translated, it gives CASSRNVPGLAEALDTQYF. The chain employs TRBV4-3 and TRBJ2-3, with TRBD2 matching 11 bases. V shed 4 bases, J shed 6 bases, and the junction held 18 bases outside the gene matches. Germline V gene data show CDR1 as LGHNA and CDR2 as YSLEER. The CDR3 spans 19 residues.

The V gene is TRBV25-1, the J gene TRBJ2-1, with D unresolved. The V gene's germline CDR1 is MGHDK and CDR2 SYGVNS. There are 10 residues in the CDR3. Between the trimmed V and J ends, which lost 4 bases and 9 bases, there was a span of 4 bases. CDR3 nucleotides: TGTGCCAGCAGTGGTAGTGAGCAGTTCTTC. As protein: CASSGSEQFF. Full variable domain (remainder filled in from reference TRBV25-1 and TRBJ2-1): EADIYQTPRYLVIGTGKKITLECSQTMGHDKMYWYQQDPGMELHLIHYSYGVNSTEKGDLSSESTVSRIRTEHFPLTLESARPSHTSQYLCASSGSEQFFGPGTRLTVL.

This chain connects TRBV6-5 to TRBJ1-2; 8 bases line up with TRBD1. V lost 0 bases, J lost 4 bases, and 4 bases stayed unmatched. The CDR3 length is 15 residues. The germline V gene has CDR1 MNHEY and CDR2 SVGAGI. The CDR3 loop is CASSYSRTGIYGYTF. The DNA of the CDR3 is TGTGCCAGCAGTTACTCAAGGACAGGGATCTATGGCTACACCTTC.

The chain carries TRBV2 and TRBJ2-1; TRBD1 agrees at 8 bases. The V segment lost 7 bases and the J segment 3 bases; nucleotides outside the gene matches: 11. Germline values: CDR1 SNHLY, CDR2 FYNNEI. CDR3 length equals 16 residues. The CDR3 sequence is CASTREGTGGYNEQFF. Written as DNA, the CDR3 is TGTGCCAGCACTAGGGAAGGGACAGGCGGCTACAATGAGCAGTTCTTC.

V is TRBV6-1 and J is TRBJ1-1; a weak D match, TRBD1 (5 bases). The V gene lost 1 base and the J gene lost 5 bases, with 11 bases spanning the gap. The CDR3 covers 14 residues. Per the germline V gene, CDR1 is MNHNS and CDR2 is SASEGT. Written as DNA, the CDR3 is TGTGCCAGCAGTGAAGACGGGGGTCGAACTGAAGCTTTCTTT. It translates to CASSEDGGRTEAFF.

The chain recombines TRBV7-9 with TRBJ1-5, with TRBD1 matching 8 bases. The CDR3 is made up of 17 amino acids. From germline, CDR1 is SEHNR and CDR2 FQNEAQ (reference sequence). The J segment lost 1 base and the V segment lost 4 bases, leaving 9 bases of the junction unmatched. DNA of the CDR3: TGTGCCAGCAGCTCGACGAACAGGGGGGGAAGCAATCAGCCCCAGCATTTT. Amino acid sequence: CASSSTNRGGSNQPQHF.

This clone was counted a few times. The CDR3 DNA reads as TGTGCCACCGTAAGCGGAGGGGAGCTGTTTTTT. Its translation: CATVSGGELFF. The gene calls are TRBV6-5 and TRBJ2-2; TRBD2 is a possible D gene (5 bases). This CDR3 spans 11 amino acids. CDR1 and CDR2 from the germline V gene are MNHEY and SVGAGI. V was pared by 10 bases and J by 8 bases, with 11 bases between.

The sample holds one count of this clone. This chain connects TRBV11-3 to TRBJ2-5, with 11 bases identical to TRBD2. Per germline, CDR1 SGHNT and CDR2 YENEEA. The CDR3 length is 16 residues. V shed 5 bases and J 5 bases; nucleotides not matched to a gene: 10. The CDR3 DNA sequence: TGTGCCAGCAGCACCGGGACTAGCGGAGGGGGTGAGACCCAGTACTTC. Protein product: CASSTGTSGGGETQYF.

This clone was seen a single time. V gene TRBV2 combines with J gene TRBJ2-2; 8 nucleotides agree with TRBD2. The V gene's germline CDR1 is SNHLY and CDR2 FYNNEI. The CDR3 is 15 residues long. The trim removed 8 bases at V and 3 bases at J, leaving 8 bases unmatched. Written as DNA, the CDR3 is TGTGCCAGCGGGTTCGGGAGGGCCGACACCGGGGAGCTGTTTTTT. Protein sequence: CASGFGRADTGELFF. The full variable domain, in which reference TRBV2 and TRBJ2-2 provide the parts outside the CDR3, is EPEVTQTPSHQVTQMGQEVILRCVPISNHLYFYWYRQILGQKVEFLVSFYNNEISEKSEIFDDQFSVERPDGSNFTLKIRSTKLEDSAMYFCASGFGRADTGELFFGEGSRLTVL.

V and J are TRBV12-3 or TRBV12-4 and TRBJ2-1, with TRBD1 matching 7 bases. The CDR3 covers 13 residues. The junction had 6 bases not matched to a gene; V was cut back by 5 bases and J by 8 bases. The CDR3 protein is CASSLTTGHEQFF. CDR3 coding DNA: TGTGCCAGCAGTCTCACGACAGGGCATGAGCAGTTCTTC.